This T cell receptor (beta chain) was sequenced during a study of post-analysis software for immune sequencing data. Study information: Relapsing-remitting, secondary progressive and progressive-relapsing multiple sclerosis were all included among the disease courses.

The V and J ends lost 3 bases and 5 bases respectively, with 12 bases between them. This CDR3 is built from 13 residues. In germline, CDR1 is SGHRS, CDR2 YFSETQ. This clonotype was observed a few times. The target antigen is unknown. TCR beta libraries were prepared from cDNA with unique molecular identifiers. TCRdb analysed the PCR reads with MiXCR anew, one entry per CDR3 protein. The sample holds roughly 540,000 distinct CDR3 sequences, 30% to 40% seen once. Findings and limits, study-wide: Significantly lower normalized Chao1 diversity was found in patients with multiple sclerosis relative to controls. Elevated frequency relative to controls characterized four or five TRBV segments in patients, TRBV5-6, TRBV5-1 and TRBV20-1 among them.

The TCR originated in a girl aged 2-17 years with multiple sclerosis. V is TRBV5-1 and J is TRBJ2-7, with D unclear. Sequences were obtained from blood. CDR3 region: CASSSWEGDEQYF. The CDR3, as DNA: TGCGCCAGCAGCTCCTGGGAAGGCGACGAGCAGTACTTC.